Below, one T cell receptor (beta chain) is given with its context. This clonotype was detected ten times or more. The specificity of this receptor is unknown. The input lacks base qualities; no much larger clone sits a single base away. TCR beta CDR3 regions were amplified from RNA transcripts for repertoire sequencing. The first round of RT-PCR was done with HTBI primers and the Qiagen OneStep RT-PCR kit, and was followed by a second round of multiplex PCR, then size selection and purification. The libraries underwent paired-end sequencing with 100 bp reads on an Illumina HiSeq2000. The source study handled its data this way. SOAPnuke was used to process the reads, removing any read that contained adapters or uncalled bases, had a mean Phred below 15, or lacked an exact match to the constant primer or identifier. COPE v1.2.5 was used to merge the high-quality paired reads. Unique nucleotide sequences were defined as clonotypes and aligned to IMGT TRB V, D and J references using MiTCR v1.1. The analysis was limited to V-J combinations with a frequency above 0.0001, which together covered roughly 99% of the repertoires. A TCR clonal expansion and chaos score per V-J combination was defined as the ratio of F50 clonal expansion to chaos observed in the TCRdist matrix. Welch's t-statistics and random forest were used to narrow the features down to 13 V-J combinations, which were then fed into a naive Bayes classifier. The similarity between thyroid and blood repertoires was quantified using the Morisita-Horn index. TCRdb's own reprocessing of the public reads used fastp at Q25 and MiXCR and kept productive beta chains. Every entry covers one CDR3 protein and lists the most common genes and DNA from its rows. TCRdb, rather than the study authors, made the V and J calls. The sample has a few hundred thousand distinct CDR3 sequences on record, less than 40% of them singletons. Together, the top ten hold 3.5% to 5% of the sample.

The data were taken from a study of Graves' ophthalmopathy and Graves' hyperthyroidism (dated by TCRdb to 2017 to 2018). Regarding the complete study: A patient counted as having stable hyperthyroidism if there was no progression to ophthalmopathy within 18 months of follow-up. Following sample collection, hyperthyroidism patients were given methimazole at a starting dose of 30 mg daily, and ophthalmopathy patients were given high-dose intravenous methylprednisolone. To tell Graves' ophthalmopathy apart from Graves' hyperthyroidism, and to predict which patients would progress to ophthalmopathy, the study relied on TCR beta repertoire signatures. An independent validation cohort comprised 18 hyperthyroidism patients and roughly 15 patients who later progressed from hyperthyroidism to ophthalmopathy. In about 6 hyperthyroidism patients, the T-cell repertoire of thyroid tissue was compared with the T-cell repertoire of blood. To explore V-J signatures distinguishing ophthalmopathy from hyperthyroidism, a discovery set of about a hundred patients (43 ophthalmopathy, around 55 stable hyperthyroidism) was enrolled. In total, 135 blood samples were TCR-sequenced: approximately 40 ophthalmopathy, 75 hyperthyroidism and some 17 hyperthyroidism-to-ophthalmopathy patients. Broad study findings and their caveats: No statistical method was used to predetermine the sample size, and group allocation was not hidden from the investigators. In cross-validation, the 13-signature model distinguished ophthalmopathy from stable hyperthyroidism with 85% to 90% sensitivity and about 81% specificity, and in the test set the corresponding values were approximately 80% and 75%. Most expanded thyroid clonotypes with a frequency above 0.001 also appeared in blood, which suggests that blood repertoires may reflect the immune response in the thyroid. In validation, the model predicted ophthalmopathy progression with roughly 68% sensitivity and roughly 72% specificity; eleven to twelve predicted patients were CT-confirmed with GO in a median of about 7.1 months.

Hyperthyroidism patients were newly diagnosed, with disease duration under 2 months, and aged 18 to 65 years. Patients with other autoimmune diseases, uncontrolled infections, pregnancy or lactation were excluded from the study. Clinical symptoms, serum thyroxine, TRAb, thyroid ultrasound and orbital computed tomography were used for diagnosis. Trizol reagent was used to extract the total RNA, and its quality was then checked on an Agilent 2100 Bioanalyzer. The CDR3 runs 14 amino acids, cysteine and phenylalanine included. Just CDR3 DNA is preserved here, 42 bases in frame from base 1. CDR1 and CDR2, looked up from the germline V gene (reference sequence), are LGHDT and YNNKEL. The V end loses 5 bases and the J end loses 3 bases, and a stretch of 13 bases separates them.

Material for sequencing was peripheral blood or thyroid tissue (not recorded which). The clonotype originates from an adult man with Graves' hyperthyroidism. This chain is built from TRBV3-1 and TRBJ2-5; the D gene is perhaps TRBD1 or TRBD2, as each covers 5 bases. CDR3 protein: CASSSAGTEETQYF. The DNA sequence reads TGTGCCAGCAGCTCCGCCGGGACCGAAGAGACCCAGTACTTC.